The rows below give T cell receptor beta chains drawn from one sample of a study of blood T cells in healthy people across ages. In TCRdb, the 5' RACE reads were re-called with MiXCR into one record per CDR3 protein. The sample has more than 700,000 distinct CDR3 sequences, 40% to 65% seen once; the top ten hold about 42%. Sequencing was carried out using blood. These receptors came from an elderly man in good health. CDR3s include the opening cysteine and the closing phenylalanine or tryptophan. Fields, in order: D gene, clone size, V gene, J gene, CDR3 protein, CDR3 DNA. D genes are given only for firm matches. Not every row has a clone size; where given, it reads once, few, many or a size class.

-	-	TRBV7-2	TRBJ2-3	CAGQYRSSTDTQYF	TGTGCCGGCCAGTATCGGTCGTCCACAGATACGCAGTATTTT
-	-	TRBV6-1	TRBJ2-5	CASSVGWQGRSYNEQYF	TGTGCCAGCAGTGTCGGTTGGCAGGGCCGCTCCTACAATGAGCAGTACTTC
TRBD2	few	TRBV5-1	TRBJ2-7	CASRQGLDSSYEQYF	TGCGCCAGCAGACAAGGACTAGACAGCTCCTACGAGCAGTACTTC
-	-	TRBV12-5	TRBJ1-1	CASGSTGAHNTEAFF	TGTGCTAGTGGGAGTACCGGGGCCCACAACACTGAAGCTTTCTTT
-	-	TRBV24-1	TRBJ1-2	CATSGDNGYTF	TGTGCCACCAGTGGTGATAATGGCTACACCTTC
-	-	TRBV25-1	TRBJ1-1	CASSWGWSEAFF	TGTGCCAGCTCTTGGGGCTGGTCTGAAGCTTTCTTT
-	-	TRBV7-6	TRBJ2-3	CASSLGAGVSRYAYF	TGTGCCAGCAGCTTAGGAGCGGGTGTAAGCAGATACGCGTATTTT
-	-	TRBV21-1	TRBJ2-7	CASSKSDRGFTYEQYF	TGTGCCAGCAGCAAATCGGACAGGGGATTCACCTACGAGCAGTACTTC
TRBD1	-	TRBV5-1	TRBJ1-2	CASSPDRVSNYGYTF	TGCGCCAGCAGCCCCGACAGGGTCTCGAACTATGGCTACACCTTC
-	-	TRBV6-5	TRBJ2-7	CASSYRDRYEQYF	TGTGCCAGCAGTTATCGTGATAGATACGAGCAGTACTTC
-	few	TRBV2	TRBJ2-1	CAARGGGYEQFF	TGTGCCGCCAGAGGGGGGGGGTATGAGCAGTTCTTC
-	-	TRBV7-2	TRBJ1-4	CASSPRWGGEKLFF	TGTGCCAGCAGCCCTCGATGGGGAGGTGAAAAACTGTTTTTT
TRBD1	-	TRBV6-5	TRBJ1-1	CASSYSSGTGGRTEAFF	TGTGCCAGCAGTTACTCCTCCGGGACAGGGGGCAGAACTGAAGCTTTCTTT
-	-	TRBV6-1	TRBJ2-5	CASSEDREQYF	TGTGCCAGCAGTGAAGACCGTGAGCAGTACTTC
-	-	TRBV20-1	TRBJ1-4	CSASSGPNEKLFF	TGCAGTGCTAGTTCTGGGCCCAATGAAAAACTGTTTTTT
-	-	TRBV11-2	TRBJ2-7	CASGAVRTYEQYF	TGTGCCAGCGGGGCTGTCCGGACCTACGAGCAGTACTTC
-	-	TRBV27	TRBJ1-1	CASSVRQNTEAFF	TGTGCCAGCAGTGTTAGGCAGAACACTGAAGCTTTCTTT
TRBD2	-	TRBV5-1	TRBJ2-3	CASSSKRGRYTDTQYF	TGCGCCAGCAGCTCGAAGCGGGGGAGATACACAGATACGCAGTATTTT
-	-	TRBV12-3/TRBV12-4	TRBJ1-4	CASRDRRYEKLFF	TGTGCCAGCAGGGACCGTCGGTACGAAAAACTGTTTTTT
-	once	TRBV7-2	TRBJ2-1	CASSLARASSYNEQFF	TGTGCCAGCAGCTTAGCGAGGGCTAGCTCCTACAATGAGCAGTTCTTC
-	-	TRBV20-1	TRBJ2-4	CSAPSGGDGIQYF	TGCAGTGCCCCTTCGGGCGGGGACGGCATTCAGTACTTC
-	-	TRBV10-1	TRBJ1-2	CASSESSRHGYTF	TGCGCCAGCAGTGAGTCGTCCAGACATGGCTACACCTTC